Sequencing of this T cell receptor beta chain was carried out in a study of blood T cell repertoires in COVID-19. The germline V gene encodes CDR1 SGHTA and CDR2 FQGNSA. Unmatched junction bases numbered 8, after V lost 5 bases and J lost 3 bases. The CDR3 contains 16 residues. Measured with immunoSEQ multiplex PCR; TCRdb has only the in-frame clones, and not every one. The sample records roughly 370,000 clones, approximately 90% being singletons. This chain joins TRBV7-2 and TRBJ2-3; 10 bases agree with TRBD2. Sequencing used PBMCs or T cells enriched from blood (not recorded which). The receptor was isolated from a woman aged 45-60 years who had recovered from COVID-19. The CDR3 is CASSVNSGGRTDTQYF. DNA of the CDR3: TGTGCCAGCAGCGTAAATAGCGGGGGGCGGACAGATACGCAGTATTTT. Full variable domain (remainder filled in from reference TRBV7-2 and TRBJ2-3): GAGVSQSPSNKVTEKGKDVELRCDPISGHTALYWYRQSLGQGLEFLIYFQGNSAPDKSGLPSDRFSAERTGGSVSTLTIQRTQQEDSAVYLCASSVNSGGRTDTQYFGPGTRLTVL.